This passage covers 31 T cell receptor beta chains from one sample sequenced in a study of T cells in Graves' hyperthyroidism and ophthalmopathy (dated by TCRdb to about 2019). Library generation was performed with multiplex PCR. Instrument on record: Illumina HiSeq 2000. The TCR beta CDR3 regions were amplified from the RNA transcripts. The first round of RT-PCR for the TCR CDR3 was performed with the HTBI primer set and the Qiagen OneStep RT-PCR kit. In TCRdb, the public reads were trimmed at Q25 with fastp and aligned with MiXCR, with productive beta chains retained. All rows with the same CDR3 protein become a single entry with the most common DNA and genes. This sample lists approximately 360,000 distinct CDR3 sequences; approximately 14% were detected once. In total, the top ten clones hold around 30% of the sample. Sequenced input: blood. The source is a woman between 18 and 29 years old with Graves' hyperthyroidism that later progressed to Graves' ophthalmopathy.

The rearrangement links TRBV4-3 to TRBJ2-1; TRBD2 agrees at 7 bases. The germline V gene encodes CDR1 LGHNA and CDR2 YSLEER. The CDR3 contains 16 residues. The V segment lost 0 bases and the J segment 4 bases; nucleotides outside the gene matches: 6. This CDR3 reads CASSQESGMGYNEQFF. The CDR3 DNA reads as TGCGCCAGCAGCCAAGAGAGCGGGATGGGGTACAATGAGCAGTTCTTC.

V usage is TRBV9 and J usage is TRBJ2-1; 9 bases map to TRBD2. The CDR3 has 13 residues. Trimming removed 2 bases from V and 8 bases from J; junction bases left unmatched: 2. The V gene's germline CDR1 is SGDLS and CDR2 YYNGEE. The CDR3 DNA sequence: TGTGCCAGCAGCGTGGGGACTAGCCATGAGCAGTTCTTC. Encoded protein: CASSVGTSHEQFF.

This clonotype has ten or more counts. V usage is TRBV27 and J usage is TRBJ2-3, with TRBD2 identical over 13 bases. The CDR3 contains 16 residues. V gave up 5 bases and J gave up 2 bases; unmatched junction bases: 4. The germline V gene encodes CDR1 MNHEY and CDR2 SMNVEV (reference sequence). The CDR3 loop reads CASSPLAGGPTDTQYF. DNA for the CDR3: TGTGCCAGCAGTCCACTAGCGGGAGGGCCCACAGATACGCAGTATTTT.

This clonotype was recorded many times. CDR3 in amino acids: CASSPTPRYEQYF. The CDR3 DNA reads as TGTGCCAGCAGCCCGACGCCTCGGTACGAGCAGTACTTC. The V gene is TRBV14, the J gene TRBJ2-7; no clear D. Between the trimmed V and J ends, which lost 4 bases and 4 bases, there was a span of 11 bases. Germline lookup yields CDR1 SGHDN and CDR2 FVKESK. The CDR3 loop spans 13 amino acids.

V is TRBV28 and J is TRBJ2-7, with 8 bases identical to TRBD2. Germline CDR1 and CDR2: MDHEN and SYDVKM. The CDR3 contains 14 residues. V was clipped by 5 bases and J by 6 bases; unmatched bases: 9. The CDR3 protein is CASSLLAGSGEQYF. CDR3 coding DNA: TGTGCCAGCAGTCTTCTAGCGGGTTCGGGCGAGCAGTACTTC.

This clonotype was seen repeatedly, ten times or more. The chain links TRBV20-1 to TRBJ2-5; 8 bases match TRBD2. Per the germline V gene, CDR1 is DFQATT and CDR2 is SNEGSKA (reference sequence). The V segment lost 0 bases and the J segment 1 base; nucleotides outside the gene matches: 10. The CDR3 has 17 residues. The CDR3 region is CSARDTAPSGPQETQYF. DNA for the CDR3: TGCAGTGCTAGAGATACGGCACCTAGCGGGCCCCAAGAGACCCAGTACTTC.

This clonotype came up a few times. The chain recombines TRBV12-3 or TRBV12-4 with TRBJ2-3, with D perhaps given as TRBD1 or TRBD2 (5 bases each). The CDR3 length is 16 residues. Trimming pared 6 bases from V and 4 bases from J, leaving 20 bases between. CDR3 sequence: CASSPGLLGFPDTQYF. The CDR3 DNA reads TGTGCCAGCAGCCCGGGGCTACTAGGATTTCCAGATACGCAGTATTTT.

This clonotype turned up a few times. The chain employs TRBV24-1 and TRBJ1-2; 7 bases align to TRBD1. The CDR3 contains 13 residues. V trimming: 8 bases; J trimming: 3 bases; junction bases outside the gene matches: 5. From germline, CDR1 is KGHDR and CDR2 SFDVKD. In DNA form, the CDR3 reads TGTGCCACCACCTGGGACAGCTACTATGGCTACACCTTC. Protein: CATTWDSYYGYTF.

This chain connects TRBV24-1 to TRBJ1-2, with D perhaps matching TRBD1 (6 bases). The germline gives CDR1 KGHDR, CDR2 SFDVKD. CDR3 size: 12 residues. V lost 6 bases to trimming and J lost 4 bases, with 8 bases between them. DNA for the CDR3: TGTGCCACCAGTACAGGGAGCTATGGCTACACCTTC. Protein product: CATSTGSYGYTF.

This clonotype was picked up many times. This sequence joins TRBV10-3 and TRBJ2-7, with a tentative D call TRBD2 (6 bases). CDR3 length: 13 residues. Germline V gives CDR1 ENHRY, CDR2 SYGVKD. Trimming took off 5 bases at V and 5 bases at J, with 13 bases between the two ends. The DNA of the CDR3 is TGTGCCATCAGTAGTAGGGGAGGCCACGAGCAGTACTTC. Protein product: CAISSRGGHEQYF.

This clonotype was counted many times. The chain joins TRBV7-2 to TRBJ1-5; D is unclear. Trimming cost V 5 bases and J 0 bases, with 11 bases left between them. The germline V gene has CDR1 SGHTA and CDR2 FQGNSA. CDR3 length: 15 residues. CDR3: CASSLSQASNQPQHF. The CDR3, as DNA: TGTGCCAGCAGCCTTAGTCAAGCTAGCAATCAGCCCCAGCATTTT.

At least ten counts were recorded for this clonotype. V gene TRBV6-1 combines with J gene TRBJ2-3; D might be TRBD1 or TRBD2, each matching 5 bases. This CDR3 has 15 residues. Germline V gives CDR1 MNHNS, CDR2 SASEGT. Trimming took 6 bases from V and 0 from J, leaving 13 bases between them. CDR3 amino acids: CASSRWDGSTDTQYF. CDR3 coding DNA: TGTGCCAGCAGCCGATGGGACGGCAGCACAGATACGCAGTATTTT.

This clonotype was seen at least ten times. This sequence joins TRBV5-1 and TRBJ2-1; D not certain. The CDR3 covers 13 residues. Deletions cut 0 bases from V and 4 bases from J, with 5 bases between. Germline V gene data show CDR1 as SGHRS and CDR2 as YFSETQ. CDR3 in amino acids: CASSLVGYNEQFF. The DNA of the CDR3 is TGCGCCAGCAGCTTGGTAGGGTACAATGAGCAGTTCTTC.

The chain links TRBV20-1 to TRBJ1-5; no clear D gene. Trimming shortened V by 6 bases and J by 0 bases, and 18 bases separated the two germline ends. Germline V gene lookup returns CDR1 DFQATT and CDR2 SNEGSKA (reference sequence). CDR3 size: 16 residues. This chain's CDR3 is CSAPQTRVLSNQPQHF. CDR3 DNA: TGCAGTGCCCCTCAGACCCGGGTTCTTAGCAATCAGCCCCAGCATTTT.

This chain uses TRBV4-1 with TRBJ2-1, with D perhaps assigned TRBD1 or TRBD2 (5 bases each). The CDR3 has 15 residues. Germline CDR1 and CDR2: MGHRA and YSYEKL. V was shortened by 4 bases and J by 11 bases, with 21 bases between the two germline ends. CDR3 in amino acids: CASSPLGRNGVKQFF. The DNA of the CDR3 is TGCGCCAGCAGCCCGTTGGGGCGCAACGGGGTTAAGCAGTTCTTC.

This clonotype was seen only once. This may be a read error: a much more frequent sequence differs by one nucleotide. Because it lacks the conserved phenylalanine or tryptophan at the end, this CDR3 is likely a read error. The V and J genes are TRBV11-3 and TRBJ2-6; D call uncertain. The V gene's germline CDR1 is SGHNT and CDR2 YENEEA. The V and J ends lost 3 bases and 0 bases respectively, with 15 bases between them. The CDR3 contains 18 residues. The CDR3 DNA sequence: TGTGCCAGCAGCTTCCCAGCAGAGTCAAACTCTGGGGCCAACGTCCTGACTTCC. Translated, it gives CASSFPAESNSGANVLTS.

This clonotype was observed a handful of times. The chain employs TRBV27 and TRBJ2-1; D is possibly TRBD1 or TRBD2 (5 bases each). V shed 1 base and J shed 5 bases, with 18 bases lying between them. The CDR3 length is 17 residues. Germline V gene lookup returns CDR1 MNHEY and CDR2 SMNVEV (reference sequence). Here the CDR3 DNA reads TGTGCCAGCAGTTTATTATGGGGGATACTGAACCACAATGAGCAGTTCTTC. Translated, it gives CASSLLWGILNHNEQFF.

In this sample, this clonotype turned up many times. The chain uses TRBV20-1 and TRBJ1-1; D is undetermined. Germline V gene lookup returns CDR1 DFQATT and CDR2 SNEGSKA (reference sequence). Trimming removed 5 bases at V and 0 bases at J, with 7 bases between. The CDR3 is 12 amino acids. CDR3 DNA sequence: TGCAGTGCTGTAAACCTGAACACTGAAGCTTTCTTT. Its translation: CSAVNLNTEAFF.

V usage is TRBV25-1 and J usage is TRBJ2-1; the match to TRBD1 covers 11 bases. The J segment lost 15 bases and the V segment lost 6 bases, leaving 19 bases of the junction unmatched. Per germline, CDR1 MGHDK and CDR2 SYGVNS. CDR3 length: 16 amino acids. The CDR3 nucleotides read TGTGCCAGCAGAAGAAATTCCGGGACAGGGGGTATGAGGCTGTTCTTC. It translates to CASRRNSGTGGMRLFF. Variable domain in full (rest from reference TRBV25-1 and TRBJ2-1): EADIYQTPRYLVIGTGKKITLECSQTMGHDKMYWYQQDPGMELHLIHYSYGVNSTEKGDLSSESTVSRIRTEHFPLTLESARPSHTSQYLCASRRNSGTGGMRLFFGPGTRLTVL.

This clonotype was picked up many times. This sequence joins TRBV27 and TRBJ1-2; no clear D. The V gene lost 10 bases and the J gene lost 4 bases, with 13 bases spanning the gap. Germline-derived CDR1 and CDR2 are MNHEY and SMNVEV (reference sequence). This CDR3 contains 12 residues. The CDR3 loop is CATPRRSYGYTF. The CDR3 DNA reads TGTGCCACCCCAAGGAGGAGCTATGGCTACACCTTC.

This clonotype was found a few times. The CDR3 sequence is CACKSGGTNNSPLHF. The CDR3 DNA reads as TGTGCCTGTAAAAGTGGAGGGACTAATAATTCACCCCTCCACTTT. The chain links TRBV30 to TRBJ1-6; the D gene is possibly TRBD1 (5 bases). The germline gives CDR1 GTSNPN, CDR2 SVGIG (reference sequence). Trimming shortened V by 6 bases and J by 5 bases, and 17 bases separated the two germline ends. The CDR3 runs to 15 residues.

This sequence joins TRBV9 and TRBJ2-7, with 15 bases fitting TRBD2. Germline trimming cut 0 bases from V and 0 bases from J; bases unmatched to any gene: 1. The CDR3 is 17 residues long. CDR1 and CDR2 (germline): SGDLS, YYNGEE. The CDR3 DNA sequence: TGTGCCAGCAGCGTAGGGACTAGCGGGAGGGCCTCCTACGAGCAGTACTTC. It yields the protein CASSVGTSGRASYEQYF.

Notes on this clonotype: Just one base apart from a much larger clone, this may be a read error. V is TRBV3-1 and J is TRBJ2-5, with TRBD1 identical over 9 bases. CDR3 length: 15 amino acids. CDR1 and CDR2 from the germline V gene are LGHDT and YNNKEL (reference sequence). CDR3 sequence: CASSRSTGGGETRYF. The CDR3 DNA reads TGTGCCAGCAGCCGATCGACAGGGGGAGGAGAGACCCGGTACTTC.

This clonotype was detected a few times. The rearrangement links TRBV20-1 to TRBJ2-3; D possibly uses TRBD1 or TRBD2 (6 bases each). Germline V gene data show CDR1 as DFQATT and CDR2 as SNEGSKA (reference sequence). This CDR3 is 16 amino acids long. Trimming stripped 8 bases from V and 1 base from J, with 22 bases between. In nucleotides, the CDR3 is TGCAGTACCACAGGGAGGAGCGGCTCGGGCACAGATACGCAGTATTTT. It translates to CSTTGRSGSGTDTQYF.

This clonotype was seen repeatedly, ten times or more. The rearrangement links TRBV20-1 to TRBJ2-5; the D is unclear. The germline V and J ends were trimmed by 4 bases and 6 bases, with 15 bases remaining between them. CDR3 size: 13 residues. Germline lookup yields CDR1 DFQATT and CDR2 SNEGSKA (reference sequence). Here the CDR3 DNA reads TGCAGTGCTACCGCCGGCACGACCCAGACCCAGTACTTC. Amino acids: CSATAGTTQTQYF.

This clonotype was detected ten times or more. The J gene is TRBJ2-3, the V gene TRBV3-1; unclear D gene. The CDR3 runs 15 residues. Trimming stripped 0 bases from V and 2 bases from J, with 9 bases between. Germline CDR1 and CDR2: LGHDT and YNNKEL (reference sequence). CDR3 protein: CASSQELTFTDTQYF. CDR3 nucleotide sequence: TGTGCCAGCAGCCAAGAACTAACTTTCACAGATACGCAGTATTTT.

The J gene is TRBJ2-7, the V gene TRBV15, with TRBD1 matching 7 bases. The CDR3 consists of 14 residues. Per germline, CDR1 LNHNV and CDR2 YYDKDF (reference sequence). V trimming: 1 base; J trimming: 5 bases; junction bases outside the gene matches: 5. CDR3 loop: CATSRVGGINEQYF. The CDR3 DNA reads as TGTGCCACCAGCAGAGTAGGGGGCATAAACGAGCAGTACTTC.

In this sample, this clonotype turned up many times. The chain has TRBV28 and TRBJ1-5, with D perhaps TRBD1 (5 bases). The CDR3 is 16 residues long. V shed 3 bases and J shed 6 bases, with 18 bases lying between them. Per germline, CDR1 MDHEN and CDR2 SYDVKM. The CDR3 loop reads CASSFPGGQGGQPQHF. CDR3 sequence (DNA): TGTGCCAGCAGTTTTCCAGGCGGGCAGGGTGGTCAGCCCCAGCATTTT.

The V gene is TRBV28, the J gene TRBJ1-6, with D perhaps matching TRBD1 (5 bases). The CDR3 spans 13 residues. V lost 8 bases and J lost 6, with 11 bases in between. Germline V lookup: CDR1 MDHEN, CDR2 SYDVKM. In DNA form, the CDR3 reads TGTGCCAGCCTTGATAGGGGTAATTCACCCCTCCACTTT. Amino acids: CASLDRGNSPLHF.

This clonotype occurred many times. The rearrangement uses TRBV12-3 or TRBV12-4 and TRBJ2-3; D remains unclear. CDR3 length: 16 residues. Trimming stripped 1 base from V and 4 bases from J, with 15 bases between. This chain's CDR3 is CASSLGGTQGPDTQYF. In DNA form, the CDR3 reads TGTGCCAGCAGTTTAGGGGGAACCCAAGGCCCAGATACGCAGTATTTT.

The sample holds many counts of this clonotype. This chain joins TRBV11-3 and TRBJ1-1; 9 bases agree with TRBD1. The CDR3 has 16 residues. With V trimmed by 1 base and J by 9 bases, 12 bases remained unmatched. Germline-derived CDR1 and CDR2 are SGHNT and YENEEA. The CDR3 protein is CASSLAIGTGRTKAFF. CDR3 coding DNA: TGTGCCAGCAGCTTAGCTATAGGGACAGGGAGGACTAAAGCTTTCTTT.